The source of this T cell receptor (beta chain) is a study of vaccination effects on CD4 cells after COVID-19. Study conclusions and caveats: Few convalescent patients were included, and no early post-infection timepoints were sampled.

The table came from immunoSEQ multiplex PCR; TCRdb's copy has only in-frame clones and leaves some out. The sample consists of some 79,000 clones, about 70% of them appearing once. Trimming removed 2 bases at V and 0 bases at J, with 11 bases between. The CDR3 runs 16 residues. From germline, CDR1 is LGHDT and CDR2 YNNKEL (reference sequence). This clone was seen only a few times. The antigen is not known. Sequencing in the ViraFEST assay came after antigen-specific CD4+ T cells had been expanded with viral peptide pools, which were used to stimulate PBMC. Following culture for ten to eleven days, CD4+ T cells were isolated. IL-2 medium supplanted half the medium on days 3 and 7.

The specimen was CD4+ T cells from PBMCs cultured with HCoV-229E spike peptides, collected before COVID-19 vaccination. V is TRBV3-1 (or the pseudogene TRBV3-2) and J is TRBJ1-3; D unresolved. The sequence was collected from a human donor who received a COVID-19 vaccine. The DNA of the CDR3 is TGTGCCAGCAGCCAAAATAGGGTTTTCTCTGGAAACACCATATATTTT. Translation gives CASSQNRVFSGNTIYF.